This TCR beta chain was identified during a study of prognosis after radiotherapy for stage I lung cancer. Study summary: Several of the patients had squamous cell carcinoma tumors, while around eleven had adenocarcinoma tumors.

As to this clonotype: The antigen is not known.

V shed 2 bases, J shed 8 bases, and the junction held 10 bases outside the gene matches. Germline values: CDR1 KGHDR, CDR2 SFDVKD. The CDR3 covers 16 residues. Amplification of the TCR beta CDR3 (from genomic DNA) was done by two-round multiplex PCR. For every TRBV and TRBJ gene, a specific primer was used in first-round PCR. TCRdb fed the multiplex PCR reads into MiXCR, producing one record per CDR3 protein. The sample holds about 23,000 distinct CDR3 sequences, around two fifths seen once. The study's findings and limits: Unique TCR clones declined after stereotactic body radiation therapy, from a median roughly 10,000 to 7,000.

This sequence originates from a donor over 45 with non-small cell lung cancer. V and J are TRBV24-1 and TRBJ2-1; 8 positions agree with TRBD2. This material consisted of PBMCs, taken before or after stereotactic body radiation therapy (not recorded which). CDR3 DNA: TGTGCCACCAGTGATTGGACTAGCCCGCTAAGGGATGAGCAGTTCTTC. This gives the protein CATSDWTSPLRDEQFF.